A single sample is the source of the 8 T cell receptor beta chains below, sequenced in a study of control samples from healthy donors and cancer patients. Clones were read by immunoSEQ multiplex PCR, and TCRdb kept only the in-frame ones, dropping some. The profile shows 90,000 to 130,000 clones, about 80% of them singletons. The sequencing input was blood. The receptors were sampled from a man aged 18 to 35 in good health.

V and J are TRBV9 and TRBJ2-3, with D perhaps TRBD1 (6 bases). V shed 1 base and J shed 2 bases, with 11 bases lying between them. Germline V gene lookup returns CDR1 SGDLS and CDR2 YYNGEE. This CDR3 region has 15 residues. The CDR3 DNA reads as TGTGCCAGCAGCGTAACGGGGACAACCACAGATACGCAGTATTTT. This sequence encodes CASSVTGTTTDTQYF.

The rearrangement links TRBV30 to TRBJ2-3; D tentatively reads TRBD1 or TRBD2 (7 bases each). Between the trimmed V and J ends, which lost 1 base and 5 bases, there was a span of 10 bases. The CDR3 length is 13 residues. Germline CDR1 and CDR2: GTSNPN and SVGIG (reference sequence). The CDR3, as DNA: TGTGCCTGGAGTGCAGGGGGGGGAGATACGCAGTATTTT. It yields the protein CAWSAGGGDTQYF.

The rearrangement joins TRBV3-1 (or the pseudogene TRBV3-2) to TRBJ2-3; 8 positions agree with TRBD1. Germline lookup yields CDR1 LGHDT and CDR2 YNNKEL (reference sequence). The CDR3 has 16 amino acids. V shed 4 bases, J shed 1 base, and the junction held 7 bases outside the gene matches. CDR3 bases: TGTGCCAGCAGCCTTAACTTGGGACAGGGCACAGATACGCAGTATTTT. Protein sequence: CASSLNLGQGTDTQYF.

The chain employs TRBV2 and TRBJ1-5; possible D gene TRBD1, 6 bases. Trimming removed 1 base from V and 2 bases from J, with 9 bases in between. Germline values: CDR1 SNHLY, CDR2 FYNNEI. The CDR3 is 15 residues long. For the CDR3, the DNA is TGTGCCAGCAGTGAAGTCAGGGGAGGCAATCAGCCCCAGCATTTT. It yields the protein CASSEVRGGNQPQHF. The full variable domain, rest sourced from reference TRBV2 and TRBJ1-5, is EPEVTQTPSHQVTQMGQEVILRCVPISNHLYFYWYRQILGQKVEFLVSFYNNEISEKSEIFDDQFSVERPDGSNFTLKIRSTKLEDSAMYFCASSEVRGGNQPQHFGDGTRLSIL.

The chain couples TRBV10-2 to TRBJ2-5, with a weak D call TRBD1 (6 bases). V was pared by 8 bases and J by 2 bases, with 30 bases between. CDR1 and CDR2 from the germline V gene are WSHSY and SAAADI. The CDR3 has 19 residues. The CDR3 DNA follows: TGCGCCAGCCTTTTACACCCATCCGGTCAACCGGGACAACAAGAGACCCAGTACTTC. This gives the protein CASLLHPSGQPGQQETQYF.

This clone has just one count. Here the CDR3 DNA reads TGTGCCAGCAGCCTACTGATGACAGTGAACACCGGGGAGCTGTTTTTT. This codes for CASSLLMTVNTGELFF. The V call is TRBV4-2, the J call TRBJ2-2, with a weak D call TRBD1 (5 bases). The CDR3 length is 16 residues. Trimming took off 4 bases at V and 1 base at J, with 13 bases between the two ends. Germline values: CDR1 LGHNA, CDR2 YNFKEQ.

The rearrangement links TRBV4-1 to TRBJ1-1; D unresolved. The V end lost 3 bases, the J end lost 9 bases, and 17 bases lay between the germline ends. Germline CDR1 and CDR2: MGHRA and YSYEKL. CDR3 length: 14 residues. CDR3 sequence: CASSHALQEPQAFF. The CDR3 region has the DNA TGCGCCAGCAGCCACGCACTGCAGGAACCCCAAGCTTTCTTT.

The rearrangement uses TRBV25-1 and TRBJ2-7; 8 positions match TRBD1. The V segment lost 5 bases and the J segment 7 bases; nucleotides outside the gene matches: 10. Germline CDR1 reads MGHDK; CDR2 reads SYGVNS. The CDR3 has 14 residues. The CDR3 region has the DNA TGTGCCAGCAGTCCTTTGCAGGGGGCCGGGGAGCAGTACTTC. Its translation: CASSPLQGAGEQYF.